What follows are 23 T cell receptor beta chains derived from one specimen sequenced in a study of T cells in localized non-small cell lung cancer (dated by TCRdb to 2020 to 2021). Receptor amplification or capture employed the immunoSEQ multiplex PCR assay. TCRdb carries this immuneACCESS record with in-frame sequences only. Its versions omit some clonotypes, under half of them owing to an unresolved V gene in the studies checked, with the rest unexplained. The sample table records 45,000 to 60,000 clones; around 83% of these occur just once. The ten largest make up 2% to 2.5% of the sample. Sample: PBMCs, taken before any cancer treatment. These receptors were taken from a man aged 40 to 70 with stage II lung adenocarcinoma.

V is TRBV25-1 and J is TRBJ1-2, with 11 bases lining up with TRBD1. V shed 1 base and J 7 bases; nucleotides not matched to a gene: 5. The germline V gene has CDR1 MGHDK and CDR2 SYGVNS. CDR3 length: 15 amino acids. The CDR3 DNA is TGTGCCAGCAGTGAATTGGACAGGGGGCTCAGTGGCTACACCTTC. Translated: CASSELDRGLSGYTF.

This chain links TRBV7-3 with TRBJ2-1; D gene unclear. The CDR3 is made up of 18 amino acids. V gave up 4 bases and J gave up 0 bases, with 19 bases separating them. From germline, CDR1 is SGHTA and CDR2 FQGTGA. CDR3 nucleotides: TGTGCCAGCAGCTCAGAGCCCGGACGCTTTAACTCCTACAATGAGCAGTTCTTC. Translated: CASSSEPGRFNSYNEQFF.

The rearrangement uses TRBV11-1 and TRBJ2-3; 8 bases are a match to TRBD2. The germline V gene has CDR1 SGHAT and CDR2 FQDESV (reference sequence). This CDR3 comprises 15 residues. Unmatched junction bases numbered 6, after V lost 3 bases and J lost 4 bases. CDR3 nucleotides: TGTGCCAGCAGCTTCGGGGGGGACCGGGCAGATACGCAGTATTTT. Protein: CASSFGGDRADTQYF.

This clone turned up a few times. This chain links TRBV5-6 with TRBJ1-1; D call uncertain. The CDR3 totals 13 residues. Germline V gene sequence: CDR1 SGHDT, CDR2 YYEEEE. Deletions cut 1 base from V and 1 base from J, with 5 bases between. CDR3 residues: CASSLLGNTEAFF. As DNA, the CDR3 is TGTGCCAGCAGCTTGTTAGGGAACACTGAAGCTTTCTTT. The entire variable domain, with the rest obtained from reference TRBV5-6 and TRBJ1-1, is as follows: DAGVTQSPTHLIKTRGQQVTLRCSPKSGHDTVSWYQQALGQGPQFIFQYYEEEERQRGNFPDRFSGHQFPNYSSELNVNALLLGDSALYLCASSLLGNTEAFFGQGTRLTVV.

This clone was detected a few times. J is TRBJ2-5 and V is TRBV13; 8 bases map to TRBD2. This CDR3 spans 14 amino acids. CDR1 is PRHDT and CDR2 is FYEKMQ in the germline V gene (reference sequence). With 6 bases clipped from V and 5 bases from J, the junction kept 8 bases outside the gene matches. The DNA of the CDR3 is TGTGCCAGCAGACCTCGACTAGCGAAGGAGACCCAGTACTTC. Amino acids: CASRPRLAKETQYF.

The genes are TRBV5-4 and TRBJ2-6, with D maybe TRBD1 (5 bases). This CDR3 comprises 16 residues. The germline V gene has CDR1 SGHNT and CDR2 YYREEE (reference sequence). V was cut by 0 bases and J by 2 bases, with 9 bases left in between. The CDR3 loop is CASSLGARAGANVLTF. CDR3 bases: TGTGCCAGCAGCTTGGGGGCCAGGGCTGGGGCCAACGTCCTGACTTTC.

V usage is TRBV7-6 and J usage is TRBJ1-4; D unclear. In germline, CDR1 is SGHVS, CDR2 FNYEAQ. V dropped 4 bases and J dropped 6 bases, with 12 bases sitting between them. The CDR3 loop spans 14 amino acids. CDR3: CASSSRAGDEKLFF. CDR3 coding DNA: TGTGCCAGCAGCTCCCGGGCCGGCGATGAAAAACTGTTTTTT.

This sequence joins TRBV6-1 and TRBJ2-7; D is undetermined. CDR3 length equals 13 residues. Germline CDR1 and CDR2: MNHNS and SASEGT. V gave up 5 bases and J gave up 1 base, with 9 bases separating them. This CDR3 is CASSFTDSYEQYV. The CDR3 DNA reads as TGTGCCAGCAGTTTCACAGATTCCTACGAGCAGTACGTC.

This clone was observed a few times. The chain has TRBV6-5 and TRBJ2-2, with D uncertain. Trimming shortened V by 2 bases and J by 5 bases, and 9 bases separated the two germline ends. CDR3 length: 14 residues. Germline V gene data show CDR1 as MNHEY and CDR2 as SVGAGI. This CDR3 reads CASSYRDFTGELFF. CDR3 DNA sequence: TGTGCCAGCAGTTACAGGGATTTTACCGGGGAGCTGTTTTTT.

The chain has TRBV29-1 and TRBJ1-1; tentative D call: TRBD1 (6 bases). The CDR3 sequence is 13 residues long. From germline, CDR1 is SQVTM and CDR2 ANQGSEA. Trimming left V 3 bases short and J 4 bases short, with 12 bases between. CDR3 nucleotides: TGCAGCGTTGAGGGGCAACAGGGCACTGAAGCTTTCTTT. Its protein is CSVEGQQGTEAFF.

This clone was seen once. V is TRBV7-8 and J is TRBJ1-5; no reliable D call. The germline V and J ends were trimmed by 4 bases and 5 bases, with 15 bases remaining between them. The CDR3 length is 15 residues. Germline values: CDR1 SGHVS, CDR2 FQNEAQ. The CDR3: CASSWRPYGDQPQHF. CDR3 nucleotide sequence: TGTGCCAGCAGCTGGAGACCCTACGGGGATCAGCCCCAGCATTTT.

V gene TRBV13 combines with J gene TRBJ2-7; D remains unclear. V shed 0 bases and J shed 5 bases, with 8 bases lying between them. The CDR3 is 13 residues long. Germline lookup yields CDR1 PRHDT and CDR2 FYEKMQ (reference sequence). CDR3 in amino acids: CASSLGPLNEQYV. In nucleotides, the CDR3 is TGTGCCAGCAGCTTAGGACCTTTGAACGAGCAGTACGTC.

The V call is TRBV9, the J call TRBJ1-2; D uncertain. Trimming pared 3 bases from V and 4 bases from J, leaving 13 bases between. This CDR3 region has 14 residues. CDR1 SGDLS and CDR2 YYNGEE come from the germline V gene. As DNA, the CDR3 is TGTGCCAGCAGCGGTGAGGGTTCGGGCTATGGCTACACCTTC. It yields the protein CASSGEGSGYGYTF.

The gene calls are TRBV2 and TRBJ1-2; perhaps TRBD1 as D (6 bases). From germline, CDR1 is SNHLY and CDR2 FYNNEI. Trimming took 5 bases from V and 4 from J, leaving 14 bases between them. The CDR3 is 14 residues long. The CDR3, as DNA: TGTGCCAGCAGTCAGAGACAGGACCTCTATGGCTACACCTTC. Translation: CASSQRQDLYGYTF.

CDR3 amino acids: CASSLDGTSTYEQYV. The CDR3 nucleotides read TGCGCCAGCAGCTTGGACGGGACATCCACCTACGAGCAGTACGTC. This rearrangement joins TRBV5-1 to TRBJ2-7; perhaps TRBD1 as D (6 bases). CDR3 size: 15 residues. Trimming pared 0 bases from V and 2 bases from J, leaving 12 bases between. Germline CDR1 SGHRS, CDR2 YFSETQ.

To note about this clone: The identical CDR3 is also encoded by other nucleotide sequences in the sample. The genes are TRBV20-1 and TRBJ2-5; D is undetermined. Germline V gives CDR1 DFQATT, CDR2 SNEGSKA (reference sequence). The CDR3 is 11 residues long. The ends were cut back, 1 base at V and 5 bases at J, with 5 bases in the middle. The CDR3 DNA follows: TGCAGTGCTAGAGTGGTGGAGACCCAGTACTTC. Its protein product is CSARVVETQYF.

The chain uses TRBV11-3 and TRBJ2-3; D might be TRBD1 (6 bases). The germline CDR1 and CDR2 sequences are SGHNT and YENEEA. CDR3 length: 15 residues. V lost 0 bases and J 0 bases, leaving 7 bases between the germline ends. The CDR3, as DNA: TGTGCCAGCAGCTTAGAGGGGGCTAGCACAGATACGCAGTATTTT. It translates to CASSLEGASTDTQYF. Full variable domain (outside the CDR3, taken from reference TRBV11-3 and TRBJ2-3): EAGVVQSPRYKIIEKKQPVAFWCNPISGHNTLYWYLQNLGQGPELLIRYENEEAVDDSQLPKDRFSAERLKGVDSTLKIQPAELGDSAVYLCASSLEGASTDTQYFGPGTRLTVL.

This chain uses TRBV5-1 with TRBJ1-2, with D unresolved. The V end lost 0 bases, the J end lost 7 bases, and 16 bases lay between the germline ends. The germline V gene has CDR1 SGHRS and CDR2 YFSETQ. The CDR3 has 15 residues. CDR3 sequence (DNA): TGCGCCAGCAGCTTGGAGGGCAGCTCCCTGGGTGGCTACACCTTC. Its translation: CASSLEGSSLGGYTF.

V gene TRBV5-6 combines with J gene TRBJ2-3; 7 positions agree with TRBD1. CDR1 SGHDT and CDR2 YYEEEE come from the germline V gene. V shed 2 bases and J 1 base; nucleotides not matched to a gene: 4. The CDR3 has 15 residues. CDR3 nucleotides: TGTGCCAGCAGCTTTTCAGGGGGAGGCACAGATACGCAGTATTTT. Its translation is CASSFSGGGTDTQYF. Full variable domain (rest looked up from reference TRBV5-6 and TRBJ2-3): DAGVTQSPTHLIKTRGQQVTLRCSPKSGHDTVSWYQQALGQGPQFIFQYYEEEERQRGNFPDRFSGHQFPNYSSELNVNALLLGDSALYLCASSFSGGGTDTQYFGPGTRLTVL.

The chain has TRBV9 and TRBJ2-5, with TRBD1 identical over 7 bases. The CDR3 is 16 amino acids. Unmatched junction bases numbered 5, after V lost 0 bases and J lost 0 bases. In germline, CDR1 is SGDLS, CDR2 YYNGEE. CDR3 bases: TGTGCCAGCAGCGTAGATCTAGGGGGCTACCAAGAGACCCAGTACTTC. Translating it yields CASSVDLGGYQETQYF.

The V and J genes are TRBV11-2 and TRBJ2-7, with 9 bases lining up with TRBD1. The CDR3 is 14 residues long. The ends lost 5 bases at V and 4 bases at J; junction bases unmatched: 6. Germline CDR1 SGHAT, CDR2 FQNNGV. The CDR3 DNA sequence: TGTGCCAGCAGCATTGGGACAGGGTCATACGAGCAGTACGTC. Translation gives CASSIGTGSYEQYV.

This clone was counted between two and nine times. The chain carries TRBV19 and TRBJ2-6, with 10 bases fitting TRBD1. V shed 5 bases, J shed 12 bases, and the junction held 7 bases outside the gene matches. CDR1 and CDR2 (germline): LNHDA, SQIVND (reference sequence). The CDR3 sequence is 14 residues long. In DNA form, the CDR3 reads TGTGCCAGTAGTGCGACAGGGGGCGCAAGCGTCCTGACTTTC. This gives the protein CASSATGGASVLTF.

The gene calls are TRBV19 and TRBJ1-3, with 7 bases lining up with TRBD1. V was clipped by 8 bases and J by 0 bases; unmatched bases: 4. The CDR3 has 14 residues. In germline, CDR1 is LNHDA, CDR2 SQIVND (reference sequence). CDR3 sequence (DNA): TGTGCCAGTGGAGGGACAGTCTCTGGAAACACCATATATTTT. Translating gives CASGGTVSGNTIYF.